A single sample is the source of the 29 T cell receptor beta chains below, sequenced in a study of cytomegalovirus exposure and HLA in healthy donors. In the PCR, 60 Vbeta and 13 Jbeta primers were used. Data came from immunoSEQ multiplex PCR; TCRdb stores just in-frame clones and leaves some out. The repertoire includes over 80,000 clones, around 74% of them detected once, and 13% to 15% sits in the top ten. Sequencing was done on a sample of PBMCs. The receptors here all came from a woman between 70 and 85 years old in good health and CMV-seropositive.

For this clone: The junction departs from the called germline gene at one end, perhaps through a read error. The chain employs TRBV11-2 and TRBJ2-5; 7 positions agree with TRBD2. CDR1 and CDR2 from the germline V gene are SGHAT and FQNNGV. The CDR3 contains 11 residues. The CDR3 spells CASRLGREQYF. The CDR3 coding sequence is TGTGCCAGCAGGTTAGGGAGGGAGCAGTACTTC.

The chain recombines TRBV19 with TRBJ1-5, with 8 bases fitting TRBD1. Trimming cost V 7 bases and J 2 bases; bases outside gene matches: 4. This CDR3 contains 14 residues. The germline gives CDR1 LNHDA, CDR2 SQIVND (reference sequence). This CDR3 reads CASTETGGNQPQHF. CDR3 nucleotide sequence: TGTGCCAGTACCGAGACAGGGGGCAATCAGCCCCAGCATTTT.

The CDR3 is CASTGRETQYF. The CDR3 bases are TGTGCCAGCACAGGGAGGGAGACCCAGTACTTC. The gene calls are TRBV28 and TRBJ2-5; D is possibly TRBD2 (6 bases). Germline V gene data show CDR1 as MDHEN and CDR2 as SYDVKM. V was shortened by 7 bases and J by 5 bases, with 8 bases between the two germline ends. The CDR3 spans 11 residues. Full variable domain (rest looked up from reference TRBV28 and TRBJ2-5): DVKVTQSSRYLVKRTGEKVFLECVQDMDHENMFWYRQDPGLGLRLIYFSYDVKMKEKGDIPEGYSVSREKKERFSLILESASTNQTSMYLCASTGRETQYFGPGTRLLVL.

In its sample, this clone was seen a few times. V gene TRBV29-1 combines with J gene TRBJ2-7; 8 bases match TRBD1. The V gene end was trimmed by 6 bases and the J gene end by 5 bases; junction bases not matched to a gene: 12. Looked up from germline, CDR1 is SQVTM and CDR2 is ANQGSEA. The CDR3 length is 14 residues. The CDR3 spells CSVLGGQGWDEQYF. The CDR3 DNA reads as TGCAGCGTCCTAGGCGGACAGGGATGGGACGAGCAGTACTTC.

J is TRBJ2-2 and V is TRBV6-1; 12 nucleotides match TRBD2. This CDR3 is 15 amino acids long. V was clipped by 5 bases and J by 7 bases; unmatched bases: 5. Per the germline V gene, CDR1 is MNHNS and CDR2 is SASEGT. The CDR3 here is CASSPRTSGDGELFF. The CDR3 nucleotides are TGTGCCAGCAGTCCGAGGACTAGCGGGGACGGGGAGCTGTTTTTT.

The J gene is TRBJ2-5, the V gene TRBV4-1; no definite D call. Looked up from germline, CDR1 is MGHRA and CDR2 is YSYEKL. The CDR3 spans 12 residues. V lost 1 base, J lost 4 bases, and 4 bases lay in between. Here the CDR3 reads CASSQALETQYF. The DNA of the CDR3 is TGCGCCAGCAGCCAAGCTTTAGAGACCCAGTACTTC.

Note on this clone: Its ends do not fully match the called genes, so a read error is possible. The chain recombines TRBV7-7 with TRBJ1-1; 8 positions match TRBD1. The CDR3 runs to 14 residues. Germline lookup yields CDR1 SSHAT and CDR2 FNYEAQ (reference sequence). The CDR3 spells CASSPFAGGSEAFF. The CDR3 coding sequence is TGTGCTAGCAGCCCTTTTGCAGGGGGCTCCGAAGCTTTCTTT.

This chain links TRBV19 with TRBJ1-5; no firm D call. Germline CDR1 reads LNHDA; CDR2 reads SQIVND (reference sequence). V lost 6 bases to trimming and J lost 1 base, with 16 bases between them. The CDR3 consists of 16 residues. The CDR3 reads CASRRASDRSNQPQHF. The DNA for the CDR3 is TGTGCCAGTAGGCGAGCCTCCGATCGGAGCAATCAGCCCCAGCATTTT. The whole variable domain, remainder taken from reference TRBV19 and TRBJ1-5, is DGGITQSPKYLFRKEGQNVTLSCEQNLNHDAMYWYRQDPGQGLRLIYYSQIVNDFQKGDIAEGYSVSREKKESFPLTVTSAQKNPTAFYLCASRRASDRSNQPQHFGDGTRLSIL.

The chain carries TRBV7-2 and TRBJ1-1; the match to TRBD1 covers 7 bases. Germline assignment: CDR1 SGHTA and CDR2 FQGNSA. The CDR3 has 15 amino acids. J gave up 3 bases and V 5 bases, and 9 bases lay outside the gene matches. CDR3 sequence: CASSLRQGGYTEAFF. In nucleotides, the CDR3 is TGTGCCAGCAGCCTGAGACAGGGCGGGTACACTGAAGCTTTCTTT.

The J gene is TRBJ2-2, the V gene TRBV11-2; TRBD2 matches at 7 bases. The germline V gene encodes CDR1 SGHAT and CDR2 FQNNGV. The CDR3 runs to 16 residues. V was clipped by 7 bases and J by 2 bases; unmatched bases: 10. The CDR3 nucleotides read TGTGCCAGCACCGGCCGGGACTACTACAACACCGGGGAGCTGTTTTTT. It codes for CASTGRDYYNTGELFF.

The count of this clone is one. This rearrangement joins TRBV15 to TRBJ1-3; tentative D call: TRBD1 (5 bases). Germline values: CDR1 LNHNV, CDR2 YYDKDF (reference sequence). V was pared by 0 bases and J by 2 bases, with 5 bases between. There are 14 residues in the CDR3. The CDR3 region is CATSREGPGNTIYF. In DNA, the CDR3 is TGTGCCACCAGCAGAGAGGGGCCTGGAAACACCATATATTTT.

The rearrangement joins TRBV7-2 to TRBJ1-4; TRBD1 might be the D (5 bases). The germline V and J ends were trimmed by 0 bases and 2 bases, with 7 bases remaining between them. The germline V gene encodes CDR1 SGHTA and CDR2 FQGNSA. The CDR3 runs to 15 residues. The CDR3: CASSLARGTNEKLFF. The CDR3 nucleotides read TGTGCCAGCAGCTTAGCACGGGGGACTAATGAAAAACTGTTTTTT.

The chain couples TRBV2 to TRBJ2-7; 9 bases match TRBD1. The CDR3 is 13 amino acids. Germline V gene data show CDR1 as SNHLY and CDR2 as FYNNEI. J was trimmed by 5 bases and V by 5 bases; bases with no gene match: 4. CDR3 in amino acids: CASSRDRADEQYF. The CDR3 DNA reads TGTGCCAGCAGTAGGGACAGGGCTGACGAGCAGTACTTC.

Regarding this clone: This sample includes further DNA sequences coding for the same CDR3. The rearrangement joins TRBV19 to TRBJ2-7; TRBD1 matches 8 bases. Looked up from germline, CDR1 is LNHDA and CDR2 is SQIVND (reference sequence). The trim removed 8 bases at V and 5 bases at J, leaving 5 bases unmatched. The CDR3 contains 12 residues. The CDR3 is CASQGQGNEQYF. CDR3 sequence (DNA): TGTGCCAGTCAAGGACAGGGCAACGAGCAGTACTTC. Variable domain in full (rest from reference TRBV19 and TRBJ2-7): DGGITQSPKYLFRKEGQNVTLSCEQNLNHDAMYWYRQDPGQGLRLIYYSQIVNDFQKGDIAEGYSVSREKKESFPLTVTSAQKNPTAFYLCASQGQGNEQYFGPGTRLTVT.

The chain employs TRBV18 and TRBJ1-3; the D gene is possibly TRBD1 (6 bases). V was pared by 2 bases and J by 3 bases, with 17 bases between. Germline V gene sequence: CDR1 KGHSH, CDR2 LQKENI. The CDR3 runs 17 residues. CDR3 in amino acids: CASSPKVTGNIGNTIYF. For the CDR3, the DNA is TGTGCCAGCTCACCAAAGGTTACAGGGAACATTGGAAACACCATATATTTT. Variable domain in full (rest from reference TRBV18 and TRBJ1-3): NAGVMQNPRHLVRRRGQEARLRCSPMKGHSHVYWYRQLPEEGLKFMVYLQKENIIDESGMPKERFSAEFPKEGPSILRIQQVVRGDSAAYFCASSPKVTGNIGNTIYFGEGSWLTVV.

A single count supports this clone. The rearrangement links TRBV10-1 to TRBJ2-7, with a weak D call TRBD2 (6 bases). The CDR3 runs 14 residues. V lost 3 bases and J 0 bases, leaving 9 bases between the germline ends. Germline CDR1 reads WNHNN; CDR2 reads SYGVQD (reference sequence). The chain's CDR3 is CASSDLANSYEQYF. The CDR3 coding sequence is TGCGCCAGCAGTGACCTAGCGAACTCCTACGAGCAGTACTTC.

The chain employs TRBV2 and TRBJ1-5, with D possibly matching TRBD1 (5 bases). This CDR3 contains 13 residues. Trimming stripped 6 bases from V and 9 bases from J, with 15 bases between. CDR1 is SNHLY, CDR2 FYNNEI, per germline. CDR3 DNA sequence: TGTGCCAGCAGCGACAGTAACCCGCGGCCCCAGCATTTT. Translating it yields CASSDSNPRPQHF.

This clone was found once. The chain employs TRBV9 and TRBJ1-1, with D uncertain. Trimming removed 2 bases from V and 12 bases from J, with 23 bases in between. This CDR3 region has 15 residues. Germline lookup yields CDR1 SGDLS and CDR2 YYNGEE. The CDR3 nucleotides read TGTGCCAGCAGCGTTCTACAGTCGGTCGGTCCCCCCCCTTTCTTT. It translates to CASSVLQSVGPPPFF.

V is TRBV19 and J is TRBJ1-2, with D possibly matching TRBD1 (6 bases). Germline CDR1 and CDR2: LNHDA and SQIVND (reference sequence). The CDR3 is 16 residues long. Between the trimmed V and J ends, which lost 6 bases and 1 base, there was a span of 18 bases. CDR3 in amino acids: CASRVGHLGHNYGYTF. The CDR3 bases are TGTGCCAGTAGAGTGGGACATCTAGGGCATAACTATGGCTACACCTTC.

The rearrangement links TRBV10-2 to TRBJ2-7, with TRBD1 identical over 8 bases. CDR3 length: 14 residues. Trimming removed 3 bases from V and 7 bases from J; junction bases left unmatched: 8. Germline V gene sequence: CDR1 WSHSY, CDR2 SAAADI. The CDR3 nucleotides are TGCGCCAGCAGTGACAGGGGGCGTCGTTTAGAGCAGTACTTC. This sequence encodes CASSDRGRRLEQYF.

The CDR3: CASSLAIGTLRFPNTEAFF. The CDR3 bases are TGCGCCAGCAGCTTGGCAATAGGGACACTCCGATTCCCGAACACTGAAGCTTTCTTT. J is TRBJ1-1 and V is TRBV5-1, with a tentative D call TRBD1 (6 bases). Trimming left V 0 bases short and J 1 base short, with 22 bases between. The length of the CDR3 is 19 residues. The germline V gene encodes CDR1 SGHRS and CDR2 YFSETQ.

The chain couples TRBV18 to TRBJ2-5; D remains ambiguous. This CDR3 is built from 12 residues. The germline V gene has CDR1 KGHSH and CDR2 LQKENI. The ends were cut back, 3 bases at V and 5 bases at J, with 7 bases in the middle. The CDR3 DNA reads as TGTGCCAGCTCACCGAGATTGGAGACCCAGTACTTC. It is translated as CASSPRLETQYF.

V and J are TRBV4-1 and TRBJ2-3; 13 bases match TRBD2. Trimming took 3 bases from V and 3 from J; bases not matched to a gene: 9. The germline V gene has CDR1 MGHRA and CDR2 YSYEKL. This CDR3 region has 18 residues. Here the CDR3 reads CASSHTSGRAKRTDTQYF. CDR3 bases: TGCGCCAGCAGCCATACTAGCGGGAGGGCCAAGCGGACAGATACGCAGTATTTT.

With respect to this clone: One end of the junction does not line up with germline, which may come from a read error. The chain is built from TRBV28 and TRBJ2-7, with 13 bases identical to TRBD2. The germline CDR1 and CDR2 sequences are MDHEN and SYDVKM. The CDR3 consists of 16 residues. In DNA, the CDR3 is TGTGCCAGCAGTTTACCACTAGCGGGGGGGCCGTACGGGCAGTACTTC. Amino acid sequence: CASSLPLAGGPYGQYF.

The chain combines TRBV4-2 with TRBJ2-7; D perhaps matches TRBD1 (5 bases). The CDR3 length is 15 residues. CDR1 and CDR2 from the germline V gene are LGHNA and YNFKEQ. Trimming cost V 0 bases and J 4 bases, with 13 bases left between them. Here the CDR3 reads CASSQEIGRDYEQYF. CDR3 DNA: TGTGCCAGCAGCCAAGAGATCGGCAGGGATTACGAGCAGTACTTC.

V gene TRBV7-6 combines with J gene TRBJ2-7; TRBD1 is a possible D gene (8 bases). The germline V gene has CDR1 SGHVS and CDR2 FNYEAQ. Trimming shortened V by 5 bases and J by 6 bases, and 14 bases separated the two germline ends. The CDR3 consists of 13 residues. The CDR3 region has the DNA TGTGCCAGCAGCACAGGGGGGGCGGGCGAGCAGTACTTC. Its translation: CASSTGGAGEQYF.

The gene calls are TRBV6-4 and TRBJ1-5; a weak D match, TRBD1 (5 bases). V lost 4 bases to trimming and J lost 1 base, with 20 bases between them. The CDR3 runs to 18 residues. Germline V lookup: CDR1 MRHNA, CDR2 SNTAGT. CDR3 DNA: TGTGCCAGCAGTGTCGCCCCGACAAACGGGGGGAGCAATCAGCCCCAGCATTTT. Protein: CASSVAPTNGGSNQPQHF.

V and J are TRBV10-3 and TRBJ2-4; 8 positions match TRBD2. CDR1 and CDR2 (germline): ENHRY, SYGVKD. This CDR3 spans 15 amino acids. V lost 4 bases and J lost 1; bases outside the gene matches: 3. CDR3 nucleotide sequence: TGTGCCATCAGTGGGGGACTAGGGGCCAAAAACATTCAGTACTTC. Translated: CAISGGLGAKNIQYF.

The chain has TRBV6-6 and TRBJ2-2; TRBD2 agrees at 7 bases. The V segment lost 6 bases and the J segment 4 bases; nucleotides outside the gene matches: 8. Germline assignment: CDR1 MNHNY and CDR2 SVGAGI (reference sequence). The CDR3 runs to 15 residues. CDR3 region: CASRRPREITGELFF. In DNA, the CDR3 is TGTGCCAGCAGGCGTCCGCGGGAGATCACCGGGGAGCTGTTTTTT.